This T cell receptor beta chain appears in the sequencing data of a study of human T cells and chemical hapten exposure (dated by TCRdb to the early 2020s). Concerning the study at large: For sensitization, 2% DPC in acetone was applied to a 2 cm by 2 cm area of upper inner arm skin. This study followed changes in the peripheral blood TCR repertoire in vivo during primary and secondary sensitization of alopecia patients to the hapten diphenylcyclopropenone (DPC). The libraries were sequenced as a pool, and the TCR yield per sample differed mostly because of small variations in library volumes within the pool. The patient cohort, mostly female, included alopecia areata with under or over 50% scalp involvement, alopecia totalis and alopecia universalis. Patch testing was performed on the upper back with Finn chambers containing 0.01% DPC, and the patch tests were scored after 6 days according to International Contact Dermatitis Research Group standards. Weekly therapeutic DPC doses were additionally applied to the scalp of patients throughout the approximately 25-week study period. Blood samples were taken from patients before sensitization (week 0) and at 2, 6 and about 24 weeks after DPC sensitization. About 28 alopecia patients gave blood for TCR sequencing at one to four time points (pre-sensitization, 2, 6 and 24 weeks).

Receptors were amplified or captured by RACE. Sequenced using a NextSeq 500. Library preparation attached unique molecular identifiers to individual cDNA molecules for quantitative, reproducible TCR counting. From each blood RNA sample, both TCR alpha and TCR beta chains were sequenced. Per the authors' processing: Samples had a median of around 92,000 TCRs, with a range from roughly 23,224 to 700,000. The Decombinator software suite was used to annotate V, J and CDR3 in the TCR reads. For PS versus PT1 abundance plots, all samples were subsampled to the same number of TCRs (28,000). TCRs were defined as expanded if absent before sensitization and observed at least eight times at the 2-week time point. Starting from the raw public reads, TCRdb applied fastp trimming at Q25, assembled clones with MiXCR and retained in-frame beta chains. A single entry per CDR3 protein holds the most common genes and DNA from its merged rows. These V and J calls originate from TCRdb's pipeline instead of the authors' own analysis. The sample table shows approximately 400,000 distinct CDR3 sequences, and roughly 4.8% are seen once. The ten largest account for over 2% of the sample.

Study-level results and caveats: All patients had alopecia, a presumed autoimmune disease, so their immune response might differ from that of healthy individuals. No change with DPC sensitization was found in the number of TCRs above 1 in 1000 frequency, and no evidence of global repertoire structure alterations was found. After repeated subsampling, changes were observed in the strength of the expansion versus patch-test correlation and in the threshold at which the correlation became significant. Patch test score correlated positively with the number of PT1 expanded TCRs, reaching significance at thresholds 8, 16 and 32 but not at 4. Significantly more large CDR3 similarity clusters were formed by expanded TCRs than by pre-sensitization or healthy control sets, consistent with antigen-driven responses.

Clipping removes 5 bases from V and 5 bases from J, with 7 as the unmatched junction base count. The cysteine opens and the phenylalanine closes a CDR3 of 14 amino acids. CDR3 DNA is the only sequence kept; it has 42 bases, read in frame from the first base. Via the germline V gene (reference sequence), CDR1 is SEHNR and CDR2 FQNEAQ. In the case of this clonotype: There is no known antigen for this receptor. Base qualities are not provided; no much larger clone lies one nucleotide away.

The time point tag for this specimen amounts to: patch test 1, 2 weeks after DPC sensitization. Interpreted using the paper, the treatment or condition label stands for: therapeutic diphenylcyclopropenone sensitization with weekly scalp DPC. Blood at each patch-test visit was drawn before the patch test was applied. Patients were considered eligible if aged 18 to 70, diagnosed with alopecia and deemed suitable for DPC therapy, and patients were excluded if pregnant. Unfractionated whole blood was collected in Tempus Blood RNA tubes, and total RNA was extracted from that blood. The rearrangement combines TRBV7-9 with TRBJ1-1, with TRBD1 identical over 8 junction bases. The sequence was collected from a woman between 50 and 59 years old with alopecia areata. Some clones in this sample may be carry-over from other donors' samples. This material consisted of whole blood, taken in connection with sensitization to the hapten diphenylcyclopropenone (DPC). The sequenced DNA is TGTGCCAGCAGCGGGACAGGCTTTGGGACTGAAGCTTTCTTT. Translated, it gives CASSGTGFGTEAFF.